These 10 T cell receptor beta chains were sequenced from one sample in a study of spatial heterogeneity in lung cancer (dated by TCRdb to between 2017 and 2020). The receptor library was made with 5' RACE. The sequencer listed for this sample is NextSeq 500. TCRdb passed the public sequencing reads through fastp at Q25 and MiXCR, retaining productive beta sequences. Merged by CDR3 protein, the rows form single entries marked with the most common genes and DNA. Within this sample are roughly 70,000 distinct CDR3 sequences, with roughly 14% of them counted one time only. More than 7% of the sample comes from the top ten. The intended sense of this specimen's time point label: sample taken at primary tumor resection. Whole RNA extracted from tumor and nontumor lung tissue, or from cryopreserved PBMC samples, was used for TCR sequencing without cell sorting. The source was PBMCs, collected at surgery. These receptors were taken from a male donor with early-stage non-small cell lung cancer.

The J gene is TRBJ1-1, the V gene TRBV11-3, with 11 bases lining up with TRBD1. J lost 10 bases, V lost 0 bases, and 10 bases had no gene match. The CDR3 contains 16 residues. CDR1 is SGHNT and CDR2 is YENEEA in the germline V gene. The CDR3 is CASSLEEGTGGSGAFF. The CDR3, as DNA: TGTGCCAGCAGCTTAGAAGAAGGGACAGGGGGTTCCGGAGCTTTCTTT.

This clonotype was counted at least ten times. V gene TRBV20-1 combines with J gene TRBJ2-7; D call uncertain. Trimming cost V 6 bases and J 4 bases, with 16 bases left between them. This CDR3 contains 13 residues. In germline, CDR1 is DFQATT, CDR2 SNEGSKA (reference sequence). The CDR3 DNA follows: TGCAGTGCCAGCCCACTAAACGGTTACGAGCAGTACTTC. Amino acids: CSASPLNGYEQYF.

The chain is built from TRBV6-5 and TRBJ1-2; 8 nucleotides agree with TRBD1. Germline V gives CDR1 MNHEY, CDR2 SVGAGI. Trimming took 7 bases from V and 4 from J; bases not matched to a gene: 5. The CDR3 extends over 13 amino acids. The CDR3 DNA reads TGTGCCAGCAAGCCGACAGGGGTCTATGGCTACACCTTC. Its protein product is CASKPTGVYGYTF.

This clonotype was recorded a few times. The chain is built from TRBV6-6 and TRBJ2-3; D not resolved. In germline, CDR1 is MNHNY, CDR2 SVGAGI (reference sequence). The CDR3 is made up of 13 amino acids. Trimming took 6 bases from V and 4 from J, leaving 11 bases between them. The CDR3 sequence: CASSPPGADTQYF. For the CDR3, the DNA is TGTGCCAGCAGCCCCCCTGGGGCAGATACGCAGTATTTT.

The table lists this clonotype with a few counts. The gene calls are TRBV20-1 and TRBJ2-5; 7 positions match TRBD1. Germline-derived CDR1 and CDR2 are DFQATT and SNEGSKA (reference sequence). The CDR3 totals 13 residues. The V segment lost 6 bases and the J segment 4 bases; nucleotides outside the gene matches: 8. DNA for the CDR3: TGCAGTGCCCTACAGGGGATCAGAGAGACCCAGTACTTC. Its protein product is CSALQGIRETQYF.

This clonotype was detected only a few times. The rearrangement links TRBV6-5 to TRBJ2-1, with a tentative D call TRBD2 (6 bases). V lost 5 bases to trimming and J lost 3 bases, with 20 bases between them. Germline V gives CDR1 MNHEY, CDR2 SVGAGI. This CDR3 spans 17 amino acids. The CDR3 DNA reads TGTGCCAGCAGTCCACGTCCCGGGACTCCTTTCTACAATGAGCAGTTCTTC. It encodes CASSPRPGTPFYNEQFF.

The chain recombines TRBV20-1 with TRBJ2-7; 9 bases fit TRBD1. J was trimmed by 1 base and V by 0 bases; bases with no gene match: 7. The CDR3 runs to 16 residues. CDR1 DFQATT and CDR2 SNEGSKA come from the germline V gene (reference sequence). The CDR3 DNA reads as TGCAGTGCTAGAGATGCCGGGACAGGGCCATCCTACGAGCAGTACTTC. As protein: CSARDAGTGPSYEQYF.

This chain links TRBV11-3 with TRBJ1-1; D call uncertain. V lost 1 base to trimming and J lost 11 bases, with 11 bases between them. Germline-derived CDR1 and CDR2 are SGHNT and YENEEA. There are 12 residues in the CDR3. The CDR3: CASSLGALEAFF. CDR3 DNA: TGTGCCAGCAGCTTAGGGGCTCTAGAGGCTTTCTTT.

The V call is TRBV12-3 or TRBV12-4, the J call TRBJ2-4; D remains ambiguous. Trimming pared 3 bases from V and 1 base from J, leaving 4 bases between. The CDR3 contains 13 residues. The CDR3 DNA is TGTGCCAGCAGTTTTTTGGCCAAAAACATTCAGTACTTC. It encodes CASSFLAKNIQYF.

About this clonotype: The germline gene is not matched at one end of the junction; a read error may be the cause. This rearrangement joins TRBV6-6 to TRBJ2-5; perhaps TRBD1 as D (6 bases). The CDR3 covers 12 residues. Germline loops: CDR1 MNHNY, CDR2 SVGAGI (reference sequence). The CDR3 DNA sequence: TGTGCCAGCAGTTACTCGAGGGGGACATATAACTTC. Translated, it gives CASSYSRGTYNF.